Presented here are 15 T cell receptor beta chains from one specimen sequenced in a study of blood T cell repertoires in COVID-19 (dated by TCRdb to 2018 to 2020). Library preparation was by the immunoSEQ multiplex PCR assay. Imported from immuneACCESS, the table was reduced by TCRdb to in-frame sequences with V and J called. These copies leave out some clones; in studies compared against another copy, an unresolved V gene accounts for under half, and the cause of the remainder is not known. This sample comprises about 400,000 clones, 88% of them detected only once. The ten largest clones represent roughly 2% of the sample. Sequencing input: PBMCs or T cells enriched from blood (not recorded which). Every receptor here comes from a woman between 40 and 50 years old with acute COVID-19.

Written as DNA, the CDR3 is TGTGCCACCAGCAGAGAGGCTAGCGTAAAAGAGACCCAGTACTTC. Its translation: CATSREASVKETQYF. The V call is TRBV15, the J call TRBJ2-5, with a possible D match to TRBD2 (6 bases). This CDR3 is 15 amino acids long. Germline lookup yields CDR1 LNHNV and CDR2 YYDKDF (reference sequence). V was pared by 0 bases and J by 3 bases, with 11 bases between.

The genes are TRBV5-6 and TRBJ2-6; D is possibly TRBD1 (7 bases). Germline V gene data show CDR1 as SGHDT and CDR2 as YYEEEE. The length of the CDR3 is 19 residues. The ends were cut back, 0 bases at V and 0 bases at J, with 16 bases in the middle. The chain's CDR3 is CASSLVSGQDLSGANVLTF. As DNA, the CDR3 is TGTGCCAGCAGCTTGGTTAGCGGACAGGACCTCTCTGGGGCCAACGTCCTGACTTTC. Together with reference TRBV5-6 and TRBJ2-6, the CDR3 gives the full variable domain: DAGVTQSPTHLIKTRGQQVTLRCSPKSGHDTVSWYQQALGQGPQFIFQYYEEEERQRGNFPDRFSGHQFPNYSSELNVNALLLGDSALYLCASSLVSGQDLSGANVLTFGAGSRLTVL.

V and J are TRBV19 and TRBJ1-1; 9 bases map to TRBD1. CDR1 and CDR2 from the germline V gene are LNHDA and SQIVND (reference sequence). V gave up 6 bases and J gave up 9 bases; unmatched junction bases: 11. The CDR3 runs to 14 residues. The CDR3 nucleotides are TGTGCCAGTAGATTCGGACAGGGGTCTGATAAAGCTTTCTTT. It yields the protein CASRFGQGSDKAFF. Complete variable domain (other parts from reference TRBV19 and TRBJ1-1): DGGITQSPKYLFRKEGQNVTLSCEQNLNHDAMYWYRQDPGQGLRLIYYSQIVNDFQKGDIAEGYSVSREKKESFPLTVTSAQKNPTAFYLCASRFGQGSDKAFFGQGTRLTVV.

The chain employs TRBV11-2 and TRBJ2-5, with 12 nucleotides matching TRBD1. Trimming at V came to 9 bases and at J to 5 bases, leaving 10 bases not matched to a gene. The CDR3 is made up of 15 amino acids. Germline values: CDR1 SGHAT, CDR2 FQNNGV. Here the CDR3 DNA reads TGTGCCAGTTCCCCCCGGGACAGGGGGCGGGAGACCCAGTACTTC. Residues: CASSPRDRGRETQYF.

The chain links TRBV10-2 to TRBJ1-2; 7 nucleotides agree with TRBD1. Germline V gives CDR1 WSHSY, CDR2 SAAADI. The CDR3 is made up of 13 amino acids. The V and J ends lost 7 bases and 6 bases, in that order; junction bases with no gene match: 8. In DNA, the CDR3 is TGCGCCAGCAATACAGGGGTTGCGGATGGCTACACCTTC. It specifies CASNTGVADGYTF.

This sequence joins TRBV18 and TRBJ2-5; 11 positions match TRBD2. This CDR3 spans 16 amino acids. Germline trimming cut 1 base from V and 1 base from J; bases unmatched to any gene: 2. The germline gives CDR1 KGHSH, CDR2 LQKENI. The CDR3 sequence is CASSPLLAGAQETQYF. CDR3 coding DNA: TGTGCCAGCTCACCACTACTAGCGGGGGCCCAAGAGACCCAGTACTTC.

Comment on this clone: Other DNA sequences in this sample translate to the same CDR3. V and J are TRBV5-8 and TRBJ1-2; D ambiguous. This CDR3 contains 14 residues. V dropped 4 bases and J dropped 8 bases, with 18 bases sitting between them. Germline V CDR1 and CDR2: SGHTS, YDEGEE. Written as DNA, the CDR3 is TGTGCCAGCAGCCGCAGGCGGGCATATAGAGGCTACACCTTC. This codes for CASSRRRAYRGYTF.

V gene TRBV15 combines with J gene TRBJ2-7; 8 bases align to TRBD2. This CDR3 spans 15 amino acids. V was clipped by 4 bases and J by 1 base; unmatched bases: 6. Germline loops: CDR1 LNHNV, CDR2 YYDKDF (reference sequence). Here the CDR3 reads CATSMPGLESYEQYF. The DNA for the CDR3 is TGTGCCACCAGCATGCCGGGACTAGAGTCCTACGAGCAGTACTTC.

Written as DNA, the CDR3 is TGCGCCAGCAGCTTGGCCCCGAGCTCCTACAATGAGCAGTTCTTC. Amino acid sequence: CASSLAPSSYNEQFF. This chain joins TRBV5-1 and TRBJ2-1; D call uncertain. V lost 0 bases, J lost 0 bases, and 7 bases lay in between. The CDR3 covers 15 residues. From germline, CDR1 is SGHRS and CDR2 YFSETQ.

The CDR3 DNA reads as TGCGCCAGCAGCCCGATTGTGGAGCTCTATAGCAATCAGCCCCAGCATTTT. It is translated as CASSPIVELYSNQPQHF. The genes are TRBV4-1 and TRBJ1-5; D unclear. Trimming took 4 bases from V and 0 from J, leaving 16 bases between them. There are 17 residues in the CDR3. Germline CDR1 is MGHRA and CDR2 is YSYEKL.

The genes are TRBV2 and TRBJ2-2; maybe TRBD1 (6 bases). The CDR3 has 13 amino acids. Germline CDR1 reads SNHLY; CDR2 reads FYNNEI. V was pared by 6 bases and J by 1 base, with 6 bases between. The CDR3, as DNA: TGTGCCAGCAGCAGGGGGAACACCGGGGAGCTGTTTTTT. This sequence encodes CASSRGNTGELFF.

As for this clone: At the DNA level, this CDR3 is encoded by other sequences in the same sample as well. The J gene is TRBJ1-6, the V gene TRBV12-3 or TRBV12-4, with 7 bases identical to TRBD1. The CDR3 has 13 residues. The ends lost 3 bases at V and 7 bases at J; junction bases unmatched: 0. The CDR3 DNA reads TGTGCCAGCAGTTTGGGACAGAATTCACCCCTCCACTTT. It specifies CASSLGQNSPLHF.

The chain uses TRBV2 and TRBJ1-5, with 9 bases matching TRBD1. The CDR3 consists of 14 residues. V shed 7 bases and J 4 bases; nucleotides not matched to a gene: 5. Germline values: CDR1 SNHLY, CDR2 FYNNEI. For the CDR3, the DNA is TGTGCCAGCAACTCCGGGACAGGGAATCAGCCCCAGCATTTT. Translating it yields CASNSGTGNQPQHF.

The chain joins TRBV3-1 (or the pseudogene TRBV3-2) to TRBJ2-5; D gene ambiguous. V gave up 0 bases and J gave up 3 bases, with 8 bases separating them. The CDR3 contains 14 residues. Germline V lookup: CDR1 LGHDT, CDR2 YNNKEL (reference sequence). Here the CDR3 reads CASSQEDWEETQYF. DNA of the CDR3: TGTGCCAGCAGCCAAGAAGACTGGGAAGAGACCCAGTACTTC.

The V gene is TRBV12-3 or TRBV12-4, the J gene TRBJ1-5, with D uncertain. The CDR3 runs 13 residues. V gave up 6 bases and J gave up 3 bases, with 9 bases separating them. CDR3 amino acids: CASSGLPNQPQHF. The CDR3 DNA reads TGTGCCAGCAGCGGGTTGCCCAATCAGCCCCAGCATTTT.